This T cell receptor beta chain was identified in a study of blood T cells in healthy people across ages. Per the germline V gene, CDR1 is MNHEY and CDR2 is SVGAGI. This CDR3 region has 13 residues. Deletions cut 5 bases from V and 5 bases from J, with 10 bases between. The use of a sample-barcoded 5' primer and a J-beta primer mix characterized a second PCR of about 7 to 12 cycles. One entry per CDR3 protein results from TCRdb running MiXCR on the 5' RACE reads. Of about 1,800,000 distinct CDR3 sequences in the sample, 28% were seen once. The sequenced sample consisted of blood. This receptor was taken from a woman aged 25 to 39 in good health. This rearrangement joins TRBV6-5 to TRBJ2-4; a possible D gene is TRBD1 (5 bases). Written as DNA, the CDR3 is TGTGCCAGCAGTCGATCACAGGAAAACATTCAGTACTTC. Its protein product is CASSRSQENIQYF.